This T cell receptor (beta chain) was captured in a study of beta chain features in type 1 diabetes. CDR3 length: 13 amino acids. Trimming removed 5 bases at V and 5 bases at J, with 11 bases between. Germline loops: CDR1 SGHDT, CDR2 YYEEEE. General observations from the study: Moderate yet significant TCRB CDR3 shortening was seen in Type 1 diabetes patients in all four CD4+ subsets. Individuals with type 1 diabetes displayed fewer insertions and more deletions at VDJ junctions. In comparison with healthy donors, patients had naive, central memory and Treg TCRB repertoires that appeared more similar.

All sorted populations exceeded 95% purity. Expressed TCRB transcripts were sequenced because the entire RNA isolate underwent reverse transcription. The method was immunoSEQ multiplex PCR; TCRdb's version includes in-frame clones alone and lacks a portion of them. The sample lists 150,000 to 200,000 clones, about 12% occurring once. This clone was seen a few times. No antigen is known for it. The chain employs TRBV5-6 and TRBJ2-1; perhaps TRBD2 as D (6 bases). The receptor comes from a woman aged 18 to 35 in good health. Sequences were obtained from central memory CD4+ T cells from blood. CDR3 loop: CASRDYDNNEQFF. CDR3 coding DNA: TGTGCCAGCAGGGACTACGACAACAATGAGCAGTTCTTC.